This entry lists 4 T cell receptor beta chains sequenced from one sample in a study of blood T cell repertoires in COVID-19. Here immunoSEQ multiplex PCR was the method, and the copy in TCRdb shows in-frame clones only, minus some. This table holds fewer than 100,000 clones, about 82% found once. Sequenced: peripheral blood. All receptors come from a man between 50 and 59 years old with COVID-19, enrolled during active disease.

The chain is built from TRBV11-2 and TRBJ1-1; D is uncertain. V was cut by 2 bases and J by 1 base, with 8 bases left in between. CDR1 and CDR2 from the germline V gene are SGHAT and FQNNGV. The CDR3 length is 14 residues. The CDR3 region is CASSLYGGNTEAFF. The CDR3 DNA reads TGTGCCAGCAGCTTATATGGCGGGAACACTGAAGCTTTCTTT.

The chain couples TRBV7-8 to TRBJ1-2, with TRBD1 identical over 7 bases. Germline lookup yields CDR1 SGHVS and CDR2 FQNEAQ. CDR3 size: 15 residues. V shed 5 bases and J 4 bases; nucleotides not matched to a gene: 10. As DNA, the CDR3 is TGTGCCAGCAGCCGCAATACAGGGGAATTCTATGGCTACACCTTC. This encodes CASSRNTGEFYGYTF.

The chain is built from TRBV20-1 and TRBJ1-1; D gene uncertain. V lost 6 bases to trimming and J lost 4 bases, with 9 bases between them. The CDR3 runs 11 residues. Germline CDR1 and CDR2: DFQATT and SNEGSKA (reference sequence). The CDR3 loop reads CSAVPSTEAFF. The CDR3 DNA sequence: TGCAGTGCCGTTCCGAGCACTGAAGCTTTCTTT.

CDR3 region: CASSLLAGDYEQYF. In nucleotides, the CDR3 is TGTGCCAGCAGCTTACTAGCGGGAGACTACGAGCAGTACTTC. The chain is built from TRBV7-2 and TRBJ2-7, with 10 bases matching TRBD2. In germline, CDR1 is SGHTA, CDR2 FQGNSA. The trim removed 2 bases at V and 3 bases at J, leaving 1 base unmatched. There are 14 residues in the CDR3. Full variable domain (rest looked up from reference TRBV7-2 and TRBJ2-7): GAGVSQSPSNKVTEKGKDVELRCDPISGHTALYWYRQSLGQGLEFLIYFQGNSAPDKSGLPSDRFSAERTGGSVSTLTIQRTQQEDSAVYLCASSLLAGDYEQYFGPGTRLTVT.